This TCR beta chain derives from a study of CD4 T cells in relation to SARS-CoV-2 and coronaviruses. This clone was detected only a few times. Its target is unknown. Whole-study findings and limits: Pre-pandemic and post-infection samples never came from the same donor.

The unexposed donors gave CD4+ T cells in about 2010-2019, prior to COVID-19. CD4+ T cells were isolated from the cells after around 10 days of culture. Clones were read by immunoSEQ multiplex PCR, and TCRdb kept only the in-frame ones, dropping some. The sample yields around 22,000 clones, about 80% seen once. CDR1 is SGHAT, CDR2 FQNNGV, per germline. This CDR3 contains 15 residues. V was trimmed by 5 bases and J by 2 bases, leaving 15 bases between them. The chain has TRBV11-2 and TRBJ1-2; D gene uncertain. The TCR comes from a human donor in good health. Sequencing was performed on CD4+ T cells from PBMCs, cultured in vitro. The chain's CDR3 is CASSGQIEVNYGYTF. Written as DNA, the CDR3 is TGTGCCAGCAGCGGCCAGATAGAGGTGAACTATGGCTACACCTTC.